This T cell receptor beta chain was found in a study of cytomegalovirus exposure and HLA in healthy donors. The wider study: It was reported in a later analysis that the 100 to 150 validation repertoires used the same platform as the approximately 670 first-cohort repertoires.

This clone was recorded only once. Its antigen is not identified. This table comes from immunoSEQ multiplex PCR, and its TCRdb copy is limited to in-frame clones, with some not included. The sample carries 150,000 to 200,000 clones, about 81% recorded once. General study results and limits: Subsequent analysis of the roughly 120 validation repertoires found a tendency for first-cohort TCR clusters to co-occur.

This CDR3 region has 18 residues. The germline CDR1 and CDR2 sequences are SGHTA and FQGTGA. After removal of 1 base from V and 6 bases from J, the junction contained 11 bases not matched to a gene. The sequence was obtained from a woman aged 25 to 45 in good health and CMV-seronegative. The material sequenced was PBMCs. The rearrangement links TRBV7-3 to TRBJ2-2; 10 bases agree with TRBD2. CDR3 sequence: CASSLRPWSGGAAGELFF. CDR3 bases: TGTGCCAGCAGCTTAAGACCGTGGAGCGGGGGGGCAGCCGGGGAGCTGTTTTTT.